Many counts were recorded for the clone carrying this T cell receptor (beta chain). This entry belongs to a study of T cells after yellow fever vaccination. MiXCR, run by TCRdb on the 5' RACE reads, gives a single entry per CDR3 protein. The table shows fewer than 400,000 distinct CDR3 sequences, with roughly a tenth occurring only once. CDR1 SGHTA and CDR2 FQGNSA come from the germline V gene. The V gene lost 1 base and the J gene lost 9 bases, with 13 bases spanning the gap. This CDR3 is built from 14 residues. Sequenced here: CD4+ T cells sorted from PBMCs, sampled 45 days after the yellow fever booster vaccination. The chain couples TRBV7-2 to TRBJ2-1; D remains unclear. This clonotype originated in a man between 18 and 29 years old who received the YFV17D yellow fever vaccine. CDR3 nucleotides: TGTGCCAGCAGCTTAGGTAACGGAAGAGGTGAGCAGTTCTTC. Residues: CASSLGNGRGEQFF.